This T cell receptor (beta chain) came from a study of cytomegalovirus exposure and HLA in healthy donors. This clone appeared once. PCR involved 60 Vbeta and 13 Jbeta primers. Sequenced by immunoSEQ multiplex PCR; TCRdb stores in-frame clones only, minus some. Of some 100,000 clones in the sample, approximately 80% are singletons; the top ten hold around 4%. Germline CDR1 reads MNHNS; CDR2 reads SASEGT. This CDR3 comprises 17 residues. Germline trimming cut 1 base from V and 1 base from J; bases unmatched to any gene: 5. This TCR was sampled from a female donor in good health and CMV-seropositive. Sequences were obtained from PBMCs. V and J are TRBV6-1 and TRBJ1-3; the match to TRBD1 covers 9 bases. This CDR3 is CASSEGGTGRSGNTIYF. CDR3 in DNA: TGTGCCAGCAGTGAAGGGGGGACAGGGAGGTCTGGAAACACCATATATTTT.